The 2 T cell receptor beta chains below were found in one sample sequenced in a study of identical twins. One entry per CDR3 protein results from TCRdb running MiXCR on the 5' RACE reads. The sample includes some 560,000 distinct CDR3 sequences, roughly 9.5% seen only once; the top ten take 2.5% to 3.5%. The same sample was also used in a study of yellow fever vaccine responses in identical twins.

The sample was PBMCs. These receptors were obtained from a woman under 30 in good health.

This clonotype has a count of ten or more. The V gene is TRBV5-1, the J gene TRBJ2-3; TRBD2 matches 10 bases. The CDR3 is 19 amino acids. J lost 0 bases, V lost 3 bases, and 13 bases had no gene match. Per germline, CDR1 SGHRS and CDR2 YFSETQ. CDR3 sequence: CASSSQPGLADTSTDTQYF. The CDR3, as DNA: TGCGCCAGCAGCTCGCAACCTGGACTAGCGGATACTAGCACAGATACGCAGTATTTT.

This clonotype was seen many times. This chain uses TRBV12-3 or TRBV12-4 with TRBJ2-7; no reliable D call. The CDR3 consists of 13 residues. V was shortened by 7 bases and J by 0 bases, with 10 bases between the two germline ends. CDR3 loop: CASTETTSYEQYF. The DNA of the CDR3 is TGTGCCAGCACCGAAACTACCTCCTACGAGCAGTACTTC.